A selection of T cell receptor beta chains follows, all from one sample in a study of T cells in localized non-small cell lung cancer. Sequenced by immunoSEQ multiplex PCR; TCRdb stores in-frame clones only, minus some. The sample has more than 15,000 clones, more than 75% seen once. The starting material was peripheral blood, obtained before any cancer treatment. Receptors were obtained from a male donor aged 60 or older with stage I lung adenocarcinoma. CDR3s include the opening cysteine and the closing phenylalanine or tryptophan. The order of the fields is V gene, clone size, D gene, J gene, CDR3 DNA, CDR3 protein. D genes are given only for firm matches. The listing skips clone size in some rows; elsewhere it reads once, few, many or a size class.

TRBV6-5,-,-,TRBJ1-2,TGTGCCAGCAGTTACGACAGAGGGTCCTCTTATGGCTACACCTTC,CASSYDRGSSYGYTF
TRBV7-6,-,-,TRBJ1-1,TGTGCCAGCAGCCCTGGGGGGAACACTGAAGCTTTCTTT,CASSPGGNTEAFF
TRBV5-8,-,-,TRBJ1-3,TGTGCCAGCAGCACAATTGGACGGGTCTCTGGAAACACCATATATTTT,CASSTIGRVSGNTIYF
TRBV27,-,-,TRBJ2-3,TGTGCCAGCAGTTTATCGGCCTGGGGGGATACGCAGTATTTT,CASSLSAWGDTQYF
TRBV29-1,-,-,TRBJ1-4,TGCAGCGTTGGCAGGGGCCGGGAAAAACTGTTTTTT,CSVGRGREKLFF
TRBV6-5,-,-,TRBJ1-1,TGTGCCAGCAGTTACTCGGGCAGGGGATTCACTGAAGCTTTCTTT,CASSYSGRGFTEAFF
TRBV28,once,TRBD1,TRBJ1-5,TGTGCCAGCCAAAAGGGGGGACAGAATAATCAGCCCCAGCATTTT,CASQKGGQNNQPQHF
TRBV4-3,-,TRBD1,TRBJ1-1,TGCGCCAGCAGCCGATCCACAGGGGATGAAGCTTTCTTT,CASSRSTGDEAFF
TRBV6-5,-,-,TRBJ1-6,TGTGCCAGCAGTCCTTATGGTCGAGGCAATTCACCCCTCCACTTT,CASSPYGRGNSPLHF
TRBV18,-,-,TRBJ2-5,TGTGCCAGCTCACTGTCGGGCCAGGCATCTCAAGAGACCCAGTACTTC,CASSLSGQASQETQYF
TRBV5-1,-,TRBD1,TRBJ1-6,TGCGCCAGCAGGGCCAACTTGGACAGGGTATTTTCACCCCTCCACTTT,CASRANLDRVFSPLHF